The 10 T cell receptor beta chains below were found in one sample sequenced in a study of T cell repertoires in cytomegalovirus infection. TCRdb itself ran the reads through MiXCR, one entry per CDR3 protein. Of more than 650,000 distinct CDR3 sequences in the sample, 35% are singletons; the top ten hold about 2.8%. The sequencing sample was made of PBMCs. The receptor set was obtained from a human donor in good health (CMV status not recorded). Some clones in this sample may be carry-over from other donors' samples.

This clonotype has a handful of counts. The genes are TRBV6-1 and TRBJ1-1; tentative D call: TRBD1 (6 bases). The CDR3 is 12 residues long. Germline assignment: CDR1 MNHNS and CDR2 SASEGT. V was shortened by 6 bases and J by 5 bases, with 10 bases between the two germline ends. CDR3 in amino acids: CASRVRGTEAFF. CDR3 DNA sequence: TGTGCCAGCAGGGTCAGGGGTACTGAAGCTTTCTTT.

V usage is TRBV24-1 and J usage is TRBJ1-1; a weak D match, TRBD1 (6 bases). Looked up from germline, CDR1 is KGHDR and CDR2 is SFDVKD. The CDR3 sequence is 16 residues long. Trimming took 6 bases from V and 4 from J, leaving 20 bases between them. CDR3 amino acids: CATSYSARGRATEAFF. CDR3 nucleotides: TGTGCCACCAGTTATTCCGCGAGGGGGAGGGCCACTGAAGCTTTCTTT.

As regards this clonotype: Sequence at one end of the junction differs from germline and may be a read error. The chain is built from TRBV4-1 and TRBJ1-1, with a tentative D call TRBD1 (5 bases). Germline V gene data show CDR1 as MGHRA and CDR2 as YSYEKL. The CDR3 covers 15 residues. CDR3: CDSSQAFTVNTEAFF. Here the CDR3 DNA reads TGTGACAGCAGCCAAGCCTTCACGGTGAACACTGAAGCTTTCTTT.

This clonotype has a handful of counts. The gene calls are TRBV6-6 and TRBJ1-6; D is ambiguous. CDR1 MNHNY and CDR2 SVGAGI come from the germline V gene (reference sequence). There are 13 residues in the CDR3. Trimming took 2 bases from V and 9 from J, leaving 8 bases between them. The DNA of the CDR3 is TGTGCCAGCAGTTACGGGGTACTTTCACCCCTCCACTTT. Translation: CASSYGVLSPLHF.

The V call is TRBV2, the J call TRBJ2-3; 14 positions match TRBD2. Germline lookup yields CDR1 SNHLY and CDR2 FYNNEI. The CDR3 spans 17 residues. With V trimmed by 5 bases and J by 4 bases, 8 bases remained unmatched. The DNA of the CDR3 is TGTGCCAGCAGTCGAGTGGGACTAGCGGGAGATCCAGATACGCAGTATTTT. Protein product: CASSRVGLAGDPDTQYF. Filled out from reference TRBV2 and TRBJ2-3, the complete variable domain reads EPEVTQTPSHQVTQMGQEVILRCVPISNHLYFYWYRQILGQKVEFLVSFYNNEISEKSEIFDDQFSVERPDGSNFTLKIRSTKLEDSAMYFCASSRVGLAGDPDTQYFGPGTRLTVL.

V is TRBV20-1 and J is TRBJ1-1; 7 nucleotides align to TRBD1. This CDR3 has 13 amino acids. Per the germline V gene, CDR1 is DFQATT and CDR2 is SNEGSKA (reference sequence). The trim removed 5 bases at V and 5 bases at J, leaving 8 bases unmatched. The DNA for the CDR3 is TGCAGTGCTGCGGACAGGATGGGGACTGAAGCTTTCTTT. It codes for CSAADRMGTEAFF.

The V gene is TRBV19, the J gene TRBJ2-1; TRBD2 matches at 10 bases. The CDR3 runs 11 residues. Germline CDR1 reads LNHDA; CDR2 reads SQIVND (reference sequence). The trim removed 4 bases at V and 15 bases at J, leaving 3 bases unmatched. CDR3 sequence (DNA): TGTGCCAGTAGTACAGCGGGAGGGTGGTTCTTC. Translated: CASSTAGGWFF.

This chain connects TRBV12-3 or TRBV12-4 to TRBJ2-1, with 10 bases lining up with TRBD2. The CDR3 runs 16 residues. The J segment lost 10 bases and the V segment lost 2 bases, leaving 11 bases of the junction unmatched. Written as DNA, the CDR3 is TGTGCCAGCAGTTTACATGGGTCTAGCGGGAGTCGAGAGCAGTTCTTC. It is translated as CASSLHGSSGSREQFF.

A word on this clonotype: Because it lacks the conserved phenylalanine or tryptophan at the end, this CDR3 is likely a read error. The CDR3 DNA reads as TGCGCCAGCAGCCAGGGACAGGCTTACTATGGCTACACCTTA. Protein sequence: CASSQGQAYYGYTL. V and J are TRBV4-1 and TRBJ1-2, with 8 positions matching TRBD1. CDR1 is MGHRA and CDR2 is YSYEKL in the germline V gene. The CDR3 extends over 14 amino acids. The ends lost 3 bases at V and 3 bases at J; junction bases unmatched: 3.

The J gene is TRBJ1-2, the V gene TRBV12-3 or TRBV12-4, with 8 bases that match TRBD1. The V and J ends lost 5 bases and 0 bases, in that order; junction bases with no gene match: 5. The CDR3 extends over 15 amino acids. The CDR3 region has the DNA TGTGCCAGCAGTGTCCGACAGGGGTCTAACTATGGCTACACCTTC. Amino acids: CASSVRQGSNYGYTF.